This is a list of T cell receptor beta chains from one sample in a study of blood T cell repertoires in COVID-19. TCRdb's table, derived via immunoSEQ multiplex PCR, lists solely in-frame clones and lacks some. The sample lists 200,000 to 250,000 clones; about 85% were seen once. The sequenced material came from PBMCs or T cells enriched from blood (not recorded which). The source of these receptors is a man aged 30 to 45 who had recovered from COVID-19. The CDR3 runs from the conserved cysteine through the conserved F or W. D genes are given only for firm matches. Size is omitted from some rows. Given values are once, few, many or a class for expanded clones.

J: TRBJ1-1; size: NA; D: NA; V: TRBV6-5; DNA: TGTGCCAGTTCCGGGACACAAGATGAAGCTTTCTTT; CDR3: CASSGTQDEAFF
J: TRBJ1-2; size: NA; D: TRBD1; V: TRBV7-9; DNA: TGTGCCACTTACAGGGGGACAGACTCATTATATGGCTACACCTTC; CDR3: CATYRGTDSLYGYTF
J: TRBJ1-1; size: NA; D: NA; V: TRBV19; DNA: TGTGCCACACAGGGTTACACTGAAGCTTTCTTT; CDR3: CATQGYTEAFF
J: TRBJ2-2; size: few; D: TRBD2; V: TRBV7-9; DNA: TGTGCCAGCAGCTTTCTAGCGGGGGCCACCGGGGAGCTGTTTTTT; CDR3: CASSFLAGATGELFF
J: TRBJ1-3; size: few; D: NA; V: TRBV5-1; DNA: TGCGCCAGCAGCTTGGGTAGTCCTGGAAACACCATATATTTT; CDR3: CASSLGSPGNTIYF
J: TRBJ1-2; size: NA; D: NA; V: TRBV18; DNA: TGTGCCAGCTCTCACACGAGGGGCTACACCTTC; CDR3: CASSHTRGYTF
J: TRBJ2-7; size: NA; D: TRBD2; V: TRBV5-6; DNA: TGTGCCAGCAGCCGACGGCTAGCGGGAGAAAAATTCAACGAGCAGTACTTC; CDR3: CASSRRLAGEKFNEQYF
J: TRBJ2-7; size: NA; D: NA; V: TRBV10-3; DNA: TGTGCCATCAGTGACCCAGGAAGGAGGTACGAGCAGTACTTC; CDR3: CAISDPGRRYEQYF
J: TRBJ2-2; size: NA; D: TRBD2; V: TRBV28; DNA: TGTGCCAGCAAAGCGGGAGGAGCCGGGGAGCTGTTTTTT; CDR3: CASKAGGAGELFF
J: TRBJ2-2; size: NA; D: NA; V: TRBV7-3; DNA: TGTGCCAGCAGCTCCCGTTCAGACACCGGGGAGCTGTTTTTT; CDR3: CASSSRSDTGELFF
J: TRBJ2-1; size: NA; D: NA; V: TRBV11-2; DNA: TGTGCCAGCAGCCCAGGACTTTATCAACAGTTCTTC; CDR3: CASSPGLYQQFF
J: TRBJ1-2; size: NA; D: NA; V: TRBV5-4; DNA: TGTGCCACCCGGACAGATAGTAGCTACACCTTC; CDR3: CATRTDSSYTF
J: TRBJ2-5; size: NA; D: NA; V: TRBV12-3/TRBV12-4; DNA: TGTGCCAGCAGTTTCGAACGGCAAGAGACCCAGTACTTC; CDR3: CASSFERQETQYF
J: TRBJ2-2; size: NA; D: NA; V: TRBV10-3; DNA: TGTGCCATCAGCCCGGGGGGCAAGACCTGGGTCACCGGGGAGCTGTTTTTT; CDR3: CAISPGGKTWVTGELFF
J: TRBJ2-7; size: NA; D: NA; V: TRBV18; DNA: TGTGCCAGCTCACCAGGGGCAGGGCTGGACTACGAGCAGTACTTC; CDR3: CASSPGAGLDYEQYF
J: TRBJ1-4; size: NA; D: NA; V: TRBV4-2; DNA: TGTGCCAGCAGCCTCCGACCCGAAGCCCGGTCTACAGGTGAAAAACTGTTTTTT; CDR3: CASSLRPEARSTGEKLFF
J: TRBJ2-3; size: once; D: TRBD2; V: TRBV4-1; DNA: TGCGCCAGCAGCCGCAGCGGGGGGGCCCGCACAGATACGCAGTATTTT; CDR3: CASSRSGGARTDTQYF
J: TRBJ2-5; size: NA; D: TRBD1; V: TRBV5-8; DNA: TGTGCCAGCAGCCACCACAGGGGGCGAGAGACCCAGTACTTC; CDR3: CASSHHRGRETQYF
J: TRBJ2-2; size: NA; D: TRBD2; V: TRBV13; DNA: TGTGCCAGCAGCCTAAATAGCGGGGGCCACAACACCGGGGAGCTGTTTTTT; CDR3: CASSLNSGGHNTGELFF
J: TRBJ2-1; size: NA; D: TRBD2; V: TRBV4-1; DNA: TGCGCCAGCAGCCAAGAACCTAGCGGGGGCTACAATGAGCAGTTCTTC; CDR3: CASSQEPSGGYNEQFF
J: TRBJ1-2; size: few; D: TRBD1; V: TRBV5-4; DNA: TGTGCCAACACAGGGGTCGGTGGCTACACCTTC; CDR3: CANTGVGGYTF
J: TRBJ2-3; size: NA; D: TRBD1; V: TRBV5-4; DNA: TGTGCCATAAGACAGGGCCGGAGGACAGATACGCAGTATTTT; CDR3: CAIRQGRRTDTQYF
J: TRBJ1-2; size: NA; D: NA; V: TRBV3-1/TRBV3-2; DNA: TGTGCCAGCAGCCAAAACACAAACTATGGCTACACCTTC; CDR3: CASSQNTNYGYTF
J: TRBJ2-7; size: NA; D: NA; V: TRBV6-5; DNA: TGTGCCAGCACCCTAGGTTACGAGCAGTACTTC; CDR3: CASTLGYEQYF
J: TRBJ2-5; size: NA; D: TRBD2; V: TRBV9; DNA: TGTGCCAGTACGAGACTAGCGGGGGGGCAAGAGACCCAGTACTTC; CDR3: CASTRLAGGQETQYF
J: TRBJ1-5; size: NA; D: TRBD1; V: TRBV18; DNA: TGTGCCAGCTCACCAGGACAGGGAAGGCATCAGCCCCAGCATTTT; CDR3: CASSPGQGRHQPQHF
J: TRBJ1-6; size: NA; D: TRBD1; V: TRBV30; DNA: TGTGCCAGAAAGGGACAGGGAAACTCACCCCTCCACTTT; CDR3: CARKGQGNSPLHF
J: TRBJ2-1; size: NA; D: TRBD2; V: TRBV12-5; DNA: TGTGCTAGTGGTGGGACTAGCGGGAATGAGCAGTTCTTC; CDR3: CASGGTSGNEQFF
J: TRBJ1-2; size: NA; D: NA; V: TRBV24-1; DNA: TGTGCCACCAGTGATCAGGACAGACATGGCTACACCTTC; CDR3: CATSDQDRHGYTF
J: TRBJ1-4; size: NA; D: NA; V: TRBV5-1; DNA: TGCGCCAGCAGCCCTCATCGGGCTAATGAAAAACTGTTTTTT; CDR3: CASSPHRANEKLFF
J: TRBJ1-1; size: few; D: NA; V: TRBV2; DNA: TGTGCCAGCAGTGAAATTCAGGGGAGCACTGAAGCTTTCTTT; CDR3: CASSEIQGSTEAFF
J: TRBJ2-7; size: NA; D: NA; V: TRBV7-9; DNA: TGTGCCAGCAGCCTTACAGGGTACTCCTACGAGCAGTACTTC; CDR3: CASSLTGYSYEQYF
J: TRBJ1-2; size: NA; D: NA; V: TRBV19; DNA: TGTGCCAGTAGCACTTCAGGCTATCGAGGCTACACCTTC; CDR3: CASSTSGYRGYTF
J: TRBJ2-1; size: NA; D: TRBD1; V: TRBV25-1; DNA: TGTGCCAGCAGTGACCCGGGACAGGGGGTCGGTGAGCAGTTCTTC; CDR3: CASSDPGQGVGEQFF
J: TRBJ1-1; size: NA; D: NA; V: TRBV19; DNA: TGTGCCAGTGGTCGTGCGGGACCTGAAGCTTTCTTT; CDR3: CASGRAGPEAFF
J: TRBJ1-5; size: NA; D: NA; V: TRBV7-9; DNA: TGTGCCTCCGGACAGAGCAATCAGCCCCAGCATTTT; CDR3: CASGQSNQPQHF
J: TRBJ2-7; size: NA; D: TRBD2; V: TRBV4-2; DNA: TGTGCCAGCAGCCCCGGACTAGCGGGAGGGGGAGTCCACGAGCAGTACTTC; CDR3: CASSPGLAGGGVHEQYF